This T cell receptor beta chain was sequenced during a study of blood T cell repertoires in COVID-19. Study-level background: Sources were T cells, B-cell-depleted T cells, or PBMCs; the material itself was cDNA or gDNA.

In the authors' workflow: Amplification with reference gene primers provided the estimates of nucleated cell counts. Only in-frame clones appear in the TCRdb table, and some are missing; sequencing was by immunoSEQ multiplex PCR. D and trimming come from the DNA, and the V and J calls and clone size come from that table. The table has 100,000 or so clones, roughly 79% seen once. Sequenced material: peripheral blood. The origin of this receptor is a man in his sixties or seventies with active or convalescent COVID-19.

The CDR3 DNA is TGTGCCAGCACGGGAAAAGATCAGCCCCAGCATTTT. Its translation: CASTGKDQPQHF. The rearrangement links TRBV6-5 to TRBJ1-5, with D hard to call. This CDR3 contains 12 residues. Germline CDR1 MNHEY, CDR2 SVGAGI. Trimming shortened V by 7 bases and J by 5 bases, and 9 bases separated the two germline ends.